This is a list of T cell receptor beta chains from one sample in a study of blood T cell repertoires in COVID-19. Some clones are missing from TCRdb's copy, which holds only in-frame ones; the method was immunoSEQ multiplex PCR. The sample gives around 210,000 clones, less than 85% of which show up once; roughly 7.6% is in the top ten. The sequencing sample was made of peripheral blood. The receptors here all came from a woman older than 75 with COVID-19, enrolled during active disease. Both conserved end residues are part of each CDR3. A D gene is named only where the DNA matches it firmly. Clone size, where shown, is once, few, many, or a class for clones that have expanded.

>-|-|TRBJ1-2|TRBV29-1
CSVESAGPYGYTF
TGCAGCGTTGAATCGGCAGGGCCCTATGGCTACACCTTC
>-|-|TRBJ2-7|TRBV6-6
CASNRWIHEQYF
TGTGCCAGCAACAGGTGGATCCACGAGCAGTACTTC
>-|-|TRBJ1-3|TRBV6-2/TRBV6-3
CASSSGSGNTIYF
TGTGCCAGCAGTTCAGGCTCTGGAAACACCATATATTTT
>few|-|TRBJ1-6|TRBV2
CASSVVELNSPLHF
TGTGCCAGCAGTGTGGTAGAATTGAATTCACCCCTCCACTTT
>-|TRBD2|TRBJ2-5|TRBV2
CASSSWGGETQYF
TGTGCCAGCAGTTCCTGGGGGGGGGAGACCCAGTACTTC
>-|-|TRBJ2-5|TRBV5-4
CASSSTYSETQYF
TGTGCCAGCAGCAGTACATACAGTGAGACCCAGTACTTC
>-|TRBD1|TRBJ2-7|TRBV5-1
CASSQGQWGSYEQYF
TGCGCCAGCAGCCAGGGACAGTGGGGTTCCTACGAGCAGTACTTC
>-|TRBD1|TRBJ1-2|TRBV5-1
CASSTQGDGYTF
TGCGCCAGCAGCACCCAGGGGGACGGCTACACCTTC
>once|-|TRBJ2-7|TRBV4-1
CASSHLKGREQYF
TGCGCCAGCAGCCACCTCAAGGGGCGCGAGCAGTACTTC
>-|-|TRBJ1-5|TRBV9
CASSVGAGNQPQHF
TGTGCCAGCAGCGTAGGGGCAGGCAATCAGCCCCAGCATTTT
>-|TRBD1|TRBJ2-5|TRBV5-1
CASSSTGTGKETQYF
TGCGCCAGCAGCTCCACCGGGACAGGGAAAGAGACCCAGTACTTC
>-|-|TRBJ1-2|TRBV18
CASSPPRGYGYTF
TGTGCCAGCTCACCTCCCCGGGGCTATGGCTACACCTTC
>once|-|TRBJ1-1|TRBV5-1
CASSLGLETEAFF
TGCGCCAGCAGCTTGGGTCTGGAGACTGAAGCTTTCTTT
>-|-|TRBJ1-6|TRBV15
CATGLNSPLHF
TGTGCCACCGGCTTGAATTCACCCCTCCACTTT
>-|TRBD1|TRBJ2-7|TRBV19
CASSAMGQMAYEQYF
TGTGCCAGTAGTGCAATGGGACAGATGGCCTACGAGCAGTACTTC
>-|TRBD1|TRBJ1-5|TRBV28
CASTQGGSNQPQHF
TGTGCCAGCACCCAGGGGGGTAGCAATCAGCCCCAGCATTTT
>-|-|TRBJ1-6|TRBV11-2
CASSDTSYNSPLHF
TGTGCCAGCAGCGACACCAGTTATAATTCACCCCTCCACTTT
>-|-|TRBJ1-2|TRBV5-1
CASSSAPGTTGYTF
TGCGCCAGCAGCTCGGCCCCCGGGACAACGGGCTACACCTTC
>-|-|TRBJ1-2|TRBV28
CATQVGGGYTF
TGTGCCACCCAGGTGGGGGGGGGCTACACCTTC
>-|TRBD1|TRBJ1-1|TRBV18
CASLETGDTEAFF
TGTGCCAGCTTGGAGACAGGGGACACTGAAGCTTTCTTT
>-|TRBD1|TRBJ1-1|TRBV25-1
CASSVRTGSMDTEAFF
TGTGCCAGCAGTGTTCGGACAGGGTCGATGGACACTGAAGCTTTCTTT
>-|TRBD1|TRBJ2-3|TRBV7-9
CASTEQGFADTQYF
TGTGCCAGCACCGAACAGGGGTTCGCAGATACGCAGTATTTT
>once|TRBD2|TRBJ2-2|TRBV6-5
CASRVDGLAAGELFF
TGTGCCAGCAGGGTCGACGGGCTAGCGGCCGGGGAGCTGTTTTTT
>-|-|TRBJ2-3|TRBV2
CASSVGTSDTQYF
TGTGCCAGCAGTGTGGGGACTTCAGATACGCAGTATTTT
>-|-|TRBJ2-7|TRBV7-6
CASSLGYLLRSGEQYF
TGTGCCAGCAGCTTAGGGTACCTGCTTCGGTCGGGCGAGCAGTACTTC
>-|TRBD2|TRBJ2-7|TRBV7-2
CASSSLAGPPYEQYF
TGTGCCAGCAGCTCACTAGCGGGGCCTCCCTACGAGCAGTACTTC
>-|-|TRBJ2-4|TRBV21-1
CASSKSAGGPPGIQYF
TGTGCCAGCAGCAAATCGGCGGGAGGGCCCCCAGGCATTCAGTACTTC
>few|TRBD1|TRBJ1-2|TRBV6-1
CASSDPPGQGHGYTF
TGTGCCAGCAGTGACCCACCGGGACAGGGACATGGCTACACCTTC
>-|-|TRBJ1-4|TRBV3-1/TRBV3-2
CASSSLAANEKLFF
TGTGCCAGCAGTTCCCTGGCAGCTAATGAAAAACTGTTTTTT
>-|TRBD1|TRBJ1-2|TRBV25-1
CASSEYGTGSVSFGGYTF
TGTGCCAGCAGTGAATATGGGACAGGGTCGGTCTCGTTCGGTGGCTACACCTTC
>-|TRBD1|TRBJ1-2|TRBV6-5
CASSVGTGGVLTF
TGTGCCAGCTCAGTCGGGACAGGGGGCGTCCTCACCTTC
>few|TRBD2|TRBJ2-7|TRBV27
CASSPLLAGPYEQYF
TGTGCCAGCAGCCCTCTACTAGCGGGACCCTACGAGCAGTACTTC
>-|-|TRBJ1-4|TRBV4-1
CASSQVGAREELFF
TGCGCCAGCAGCCAAGTGGGGGCTCGGGAGGAACTGTTTTTT
>-|-|TRBJ2-1|TRBV10-2
CASSGSRPGKGPEQFF
TGCGCCAGCAGTGGTTCGAGGCCAGGGAAGGGCCCTGAGCAGTTCTTC
>once|TRBD1|TRBJ2-7|TRBV28
CASRKTGASYEQYF
TGTGCCAGCAGGAAGACAGGGGCGAGTTACGAGCAGTACTTC
>-|-|TRBJ2-1|TRBV4-1
CASSQAGTYNEQFF
TGCGCCAGCAGCCAAGCGGGGACCTACAATGAGCAGTTCTTC
>-|-|TRBJ2-1|TRBV6-2/TRBV6-3
CASSSGPSAGEQFF
TGTGCCAGCAGCTCCGGGCCTAGCGCGGGGGAGCAGTTCTTC
>-|TRBD2|TRBJ2-5|TRBV2
CASSGAVAGGETQYF
TGTGCCAGCAGTGGTGCAGTGGCGGGGGGGGAGACCCAGTACTTC
>-|-|TRBJ1-3|TRBV5-1
CASSLGLDSGNTIYF
TGCGCCAGCAGCTTGGGACTGGACTCTGGAAACACCATATATTTT
>-|TRBD2|TRBJ2-7|TRBV6-1
CASSDSGIGEQYF
TGTGCCAGCAGTGATAGCGGGATTGGCGAGCAGTACTTC
>few|TRBD1|TRBJ1-5|TRBV2
CASSQQGASQPQHF
TGTGCCAGCAGCCAACAGGGGGCGAGTCAGCCCCAGCATTTT
>-|TRBD1|TRBJ2-7|TRBV27
CASSLSPPGGAYEQYF
TGTGCCAGCAGTTTATCACCCCCAGGGGGCGCCTACGAGCAGTACTTC
>-|-|TRBJ1-4|TRBV28
CASRTSGAGTGKLFF
TGTGCCAGCAGAACGTCAGGGGCCGGGACCGGAAAACTGTTTTTT
>-|-|TRBJ2-7|TRBV11-2
CASSWGVEQYF
TGTGCCAGCAGCTGGGGGGTCGAGCAGTACTTC
>-|-|TRBJ2-1|TRBV6-1
CASSEGVADYNEQFF
TGTGCCAGCAGTGAAGGGGTAGCGGACTACAATGAGCAGTTCTTC
>-|-|TRBJ2-3|TRBV19
CASSDWRGSTDTQYF
TGTGCCAGTAGTGACTGGAGGGGAAGCACAGATACGCAGTATTTT
>once|TRBD2|TRBJ2-1|TRBV5-1
CASSSVAGGANNEQFF
TGCGCCAGCAGCTCCGTAGCGGGGGGGGCCAACAATGAGCAGTTCTTC
>-|TRBD2|TRBJ2-1|TRBV9
CASSASQTSGGLGDEQFF
TGTGCCAGCAGCGCCTCCCAGACTAGCGGGGGACTAGGCGATGAGCAGTTCTTC
>-|TRBD2|TRBJ2-7|TRBV28
CASSGLAGSYEQYF
TGTGCCAGCAGTGGACTAGCGGGGTCCTACGAGCAGTACTTC
>-|-|TRBJ2-1|TRBV5-1
CASSSDPSSYNEQFF
TGCGCCAGCAGCTCTGATCCGAGCTCCTACAATGAGCAGTTCTTC